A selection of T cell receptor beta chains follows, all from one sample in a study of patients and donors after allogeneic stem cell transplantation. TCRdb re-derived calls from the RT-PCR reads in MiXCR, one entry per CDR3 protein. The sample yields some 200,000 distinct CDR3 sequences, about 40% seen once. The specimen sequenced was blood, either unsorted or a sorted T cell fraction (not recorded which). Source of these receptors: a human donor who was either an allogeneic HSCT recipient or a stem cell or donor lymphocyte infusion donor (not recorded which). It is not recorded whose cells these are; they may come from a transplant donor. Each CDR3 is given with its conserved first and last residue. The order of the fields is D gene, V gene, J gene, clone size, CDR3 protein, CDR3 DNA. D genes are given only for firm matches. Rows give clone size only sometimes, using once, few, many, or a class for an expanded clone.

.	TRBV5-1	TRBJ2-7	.	CASSLGVQGEGYEQYF	TGCGCCAGCAGTCTTGGGGTACAGGGCGAGGGTTACGAGCAGTACTTC
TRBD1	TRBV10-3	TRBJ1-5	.	CAIRDRGDQPQHF	TGTGCCATCAGGGACAGGGGGGATCAGCCCCAGCATTTT
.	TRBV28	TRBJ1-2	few	CASTTGLGGYTF	TGTGCCAGCACTACAGGGTTGGGTGGCTACACCTTC
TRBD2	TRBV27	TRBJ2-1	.	CATFGLAGGNEQFF	TGTGCCACCTTCGGACTAGCGGGCGGCAATGAGCAGTTCTTC
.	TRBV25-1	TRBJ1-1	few	CASSEGIWTANTEAFF	TGTGCCAGCAGTGAGGGGATTTGGACGGCGAACACTGAAGCTTTCTTT
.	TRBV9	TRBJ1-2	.	CASSVGQFYGYTF	TGTGCCAGCAGCGTAGGACAGTTCTATGGCTACACCTTC
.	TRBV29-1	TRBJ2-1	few	CSVGQDEQFF	TGCAGCGTTGGACAGGATGAGCAGTTCTTC
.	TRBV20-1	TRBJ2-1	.	CSARRSWQFF	TGCAGTGCTAGACGAAGTTGGCAGTTCTTC
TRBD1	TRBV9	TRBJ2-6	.	CASSVNRGHSSGANVLTF	TGTGCCAGCAGCGTTAACAGGGGGCACAGCTCTGGGGCCAACGTCCTGACTTTC
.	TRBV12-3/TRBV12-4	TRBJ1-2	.	CASSFDGVYGYTF	TGTGCCAGCAGTTTTGACGGGGTGTATGGCTACACCTTC
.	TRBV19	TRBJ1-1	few	CASSPHEREAFF	TGTGCCAGTAGTCCCCACGAGCGCGAAGCTTTCTTT
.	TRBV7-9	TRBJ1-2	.	CASSLPRGADYGYTF	TGTGCCAGCAGCTTGCCTCGGGGAGCTGACTATGGCTACACCTTC
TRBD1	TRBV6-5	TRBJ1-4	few	CASSTTGAANEKLFF	TGTGCCAGCAGTACTACAGGGGCGGCTAATGAAAAACTGTTTTTT
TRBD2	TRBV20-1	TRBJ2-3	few	CSADKLAGGARGTDTQYF	TGCAGTGCTGACAAACTAGCGGGAGGAGCACGCGGCACAGATACGCAGTATTTT
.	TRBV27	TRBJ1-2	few	CASSFSRKLSNYGYTF	TGTGCCAGCAGTTTCAGCAGAAAGCTCTCTAACTATGGCTACACCTTC
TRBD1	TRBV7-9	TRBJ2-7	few	CASSSWTGPPYEQYF	TGTGCCAGCAGCTCGTGGACAGGGCCCCCCTACGAGCAGTACTTC
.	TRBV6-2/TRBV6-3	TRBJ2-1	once	CAILRGRAYNEQFF	TGTGCCATCCTGAGGGGGAGGGCCTACAATGAGCAGTTCTTC
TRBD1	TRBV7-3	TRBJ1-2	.	CASGQGARYGYTF	TGTGCCAGCGGACAGGGTGCTCGGTATGGCTACACCTTC
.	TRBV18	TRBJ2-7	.	CASSVPPELNSYEQYF	TGTGCCAGCTCAGTACCGCCAGAACTAAACTCCTACGAGCAGTACTTC
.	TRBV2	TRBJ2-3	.	CASTEGGRGTDTQYF	TGTGCCAGCACTGAGGGAGGCCGAGGTACAGATACGCAGTATTTT
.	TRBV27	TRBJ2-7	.	CASSSSVRSSYEQYF	TGTGCCAGCAGCTCTAGCGTCAGGAGCTCCTACGAGCAGTACTTC
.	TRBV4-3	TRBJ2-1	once	CASSQEGGTYNEQFF	TGCGCCAGCAGCCAAGAAGGCGGTACCTACAATGAGCAGTTCTTC
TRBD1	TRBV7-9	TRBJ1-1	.	CASSPDRVLMNTEAFF	TGTGCCAGCAGCCCGGACAGGGTCCTGATGAACACTGAAGCTTTCTTT
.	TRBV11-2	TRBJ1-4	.	CASSLIGLNEKLFF	TGTGCCAGCAGCTTAATCGGACTTAATGAAAAACTGTTTTTT